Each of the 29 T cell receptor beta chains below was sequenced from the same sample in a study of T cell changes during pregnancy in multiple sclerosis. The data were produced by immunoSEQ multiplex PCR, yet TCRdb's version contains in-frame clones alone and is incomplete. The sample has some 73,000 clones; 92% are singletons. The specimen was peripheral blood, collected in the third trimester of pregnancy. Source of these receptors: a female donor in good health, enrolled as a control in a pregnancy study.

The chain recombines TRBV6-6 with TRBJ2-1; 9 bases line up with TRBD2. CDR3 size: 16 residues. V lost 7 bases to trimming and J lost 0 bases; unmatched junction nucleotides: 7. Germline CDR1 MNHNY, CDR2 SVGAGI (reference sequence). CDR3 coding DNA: TGTGCCAGCAATAGCGGGAGAAGGAGCTCCTACAATGAGCAGTTCTTC. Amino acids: CASNSGRRSSYNEQFF.

CDR3 sequence: CASSQGQGGSGNTIYF. The CDR3, as DNA: TGCGCCAGCAGCCAAGGGCAGGGGGGCTCTGGAAACACCATATATTTT. The chain employs TRBV4-1 and TRBJ1-3; 7 nucleotides align to TRBD1. After removal of 1 base from V and 0 bases from J, the junction contained 3 bases not matched to a gene. CDR3 length equals 16 residues. Germline CDR1 reads MGHRA; CDR2 reads YSYEKL.

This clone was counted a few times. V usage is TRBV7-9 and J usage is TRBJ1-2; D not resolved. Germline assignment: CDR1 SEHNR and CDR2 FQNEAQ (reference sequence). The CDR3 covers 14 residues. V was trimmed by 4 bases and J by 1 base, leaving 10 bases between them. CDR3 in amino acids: CASSSSGFNYGYTF. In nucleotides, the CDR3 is TGTGCCAGCAGCTCTTCAGGATTTAACTATGGCTACACCTTC.

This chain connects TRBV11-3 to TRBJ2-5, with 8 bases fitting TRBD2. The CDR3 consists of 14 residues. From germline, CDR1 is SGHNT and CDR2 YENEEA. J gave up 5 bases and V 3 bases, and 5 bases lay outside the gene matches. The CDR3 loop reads CASSFSGEGETQYF. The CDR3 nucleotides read TGTGCCAGCAGCTTTAGCGGGGAGGGCGAGACCCAGTACTTC.

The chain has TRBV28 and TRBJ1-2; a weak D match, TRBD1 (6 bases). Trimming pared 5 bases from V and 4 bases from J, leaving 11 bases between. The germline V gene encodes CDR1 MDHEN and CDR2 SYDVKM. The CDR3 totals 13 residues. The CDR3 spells CASSLGQIYGYTF. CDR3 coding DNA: TGTGCCAGCAGTCTCGGACAGATCTATGGCTACACCTTC.

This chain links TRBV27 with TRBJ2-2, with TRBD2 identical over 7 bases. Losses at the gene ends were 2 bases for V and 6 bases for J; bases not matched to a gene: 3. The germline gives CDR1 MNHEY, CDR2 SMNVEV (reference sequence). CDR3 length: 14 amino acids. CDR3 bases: TGTGCCAGCAGTTTACTCGGGGGGTCCGGGGAGCTGTTTTTT. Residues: CASSLLGGSGELFF.

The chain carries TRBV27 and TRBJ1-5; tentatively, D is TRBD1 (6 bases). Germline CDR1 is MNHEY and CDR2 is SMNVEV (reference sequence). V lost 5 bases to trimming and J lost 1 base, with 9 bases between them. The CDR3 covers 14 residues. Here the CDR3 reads CASSPGTSNQPQHF. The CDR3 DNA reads TGTGCCAGCAGTCCAGGGACAAGCAATCAGCCCCAGCATTTT.

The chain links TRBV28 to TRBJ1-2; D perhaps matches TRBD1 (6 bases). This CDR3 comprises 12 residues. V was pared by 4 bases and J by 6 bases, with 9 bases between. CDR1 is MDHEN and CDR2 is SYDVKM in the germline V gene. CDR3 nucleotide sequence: TGTGCCAGCAGTTCATACAGGGATGGCTACACCTTC. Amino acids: CASSSYRDGYTF.

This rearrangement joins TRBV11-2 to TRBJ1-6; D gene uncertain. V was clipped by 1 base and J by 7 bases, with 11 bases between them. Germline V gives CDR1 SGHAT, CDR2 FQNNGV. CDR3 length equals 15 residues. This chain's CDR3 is CASSLGGMGNSPLHF. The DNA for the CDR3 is TGTGCCAGCAGCTTAGGAGGGATGGGGAATTCACCCCTCCACTTT.

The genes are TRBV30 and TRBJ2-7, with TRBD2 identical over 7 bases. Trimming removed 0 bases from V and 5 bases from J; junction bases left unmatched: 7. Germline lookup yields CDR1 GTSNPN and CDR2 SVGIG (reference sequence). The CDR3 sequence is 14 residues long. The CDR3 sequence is CAWSVGSGTNEQYF. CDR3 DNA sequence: TGTGCCTGGAGTGTAGGAAGCGGGACTAACGAGCAGTACTTC.

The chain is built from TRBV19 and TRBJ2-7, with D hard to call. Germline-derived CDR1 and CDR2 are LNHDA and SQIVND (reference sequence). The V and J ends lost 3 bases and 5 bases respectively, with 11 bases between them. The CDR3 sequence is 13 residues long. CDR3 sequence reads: CASSIAGFNEQYF. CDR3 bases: TGTGCCAGTAGTATTGCCGGGTTCAACGAGCAGTACTTC.

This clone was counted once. The CDR3 loop reads CASSYRGGNTGELFF. The CDR3 bases are TGTGCCAGCAGCTACCGGGGGGGGAACACCGGGGAGCTGTTTTTT. The gene calls are TRBV7-2 and TRBJ2-2, with 8 bases identical to TRBD2. Looked up from germline, CDR1 is SGHTA and CDR2 is FQGNSA. V dropped 4 bases and J dropped 1; count of bases not matched to a gene: 2. CDR3 length: 15 amino acids. The full variable domain, with the rest looked up from reference TRBV7-2 and TRBJ2-2, is GAGVSQSPSNKVTEKGKDVELRCDPISGHTALYWYRQSLGQGLEFLIYFQGNSAPDKSGLPSDRFSAERTGGSVSTLTIQRTQQEDSAVYLCASSYRGGNTGELFFGEGSRLTVL.

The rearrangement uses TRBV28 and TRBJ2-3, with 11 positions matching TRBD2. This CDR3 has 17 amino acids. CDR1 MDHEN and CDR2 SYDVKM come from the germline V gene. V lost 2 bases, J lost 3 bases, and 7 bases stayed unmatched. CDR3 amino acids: CASSLPRTSGSTDTQYF. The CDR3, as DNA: TGTGCCAGCAGTTTACCGAGAACTAGCGGGAGTACAGATACGCAGTATTTT.

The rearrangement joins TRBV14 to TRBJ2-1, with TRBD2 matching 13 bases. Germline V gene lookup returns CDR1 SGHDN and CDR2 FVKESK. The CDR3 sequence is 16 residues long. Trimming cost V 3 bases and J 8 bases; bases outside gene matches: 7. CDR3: CASSQITSGGADEQFF. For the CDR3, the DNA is TGTGCCAGCAGCCAGATCACTAGCGGGGGGGCCGATGAGCAGTTCTTC.

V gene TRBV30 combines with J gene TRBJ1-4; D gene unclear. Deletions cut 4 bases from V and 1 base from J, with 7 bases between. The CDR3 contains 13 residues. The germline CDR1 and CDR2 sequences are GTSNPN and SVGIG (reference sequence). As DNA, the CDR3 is TGTGCCTGGACCCTAGGAACTAATGAAAAACTGTTTTTT. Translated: CAWTLGTNEKLFF.

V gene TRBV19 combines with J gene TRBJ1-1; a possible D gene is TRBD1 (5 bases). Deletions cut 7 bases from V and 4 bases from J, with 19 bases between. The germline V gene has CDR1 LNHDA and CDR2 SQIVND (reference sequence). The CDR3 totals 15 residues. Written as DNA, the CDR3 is TGTGCCAGTACCAACAGGAAGGGGTATGTCACTGAAGCTTTCTTT. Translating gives CASTNRKGYVTEAFF.

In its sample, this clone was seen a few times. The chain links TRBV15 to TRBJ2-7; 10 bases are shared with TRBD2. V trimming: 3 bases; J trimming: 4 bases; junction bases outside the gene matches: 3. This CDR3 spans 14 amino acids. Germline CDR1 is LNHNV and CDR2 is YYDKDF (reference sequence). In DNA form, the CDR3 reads TGTGCCACCAGCAGTAGGACTAGCGGATACGAGCAGTACTTC. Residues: CATSSRTSGYEQYF.

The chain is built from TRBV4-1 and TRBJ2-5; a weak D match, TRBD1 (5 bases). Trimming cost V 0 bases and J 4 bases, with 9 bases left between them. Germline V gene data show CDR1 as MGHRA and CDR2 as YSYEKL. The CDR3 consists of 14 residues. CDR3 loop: CASSQELGRETQYF. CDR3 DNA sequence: TGCGCCAGCAGCCAAGAGTTGGGGCGAGAGACCCAGTACTTC.

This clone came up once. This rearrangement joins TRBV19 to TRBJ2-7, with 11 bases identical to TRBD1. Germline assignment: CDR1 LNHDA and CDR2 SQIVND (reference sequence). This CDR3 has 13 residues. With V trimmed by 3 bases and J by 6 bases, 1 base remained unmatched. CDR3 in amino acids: CASSMGTGGEQYF. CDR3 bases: TGTGCCAGTAGTATGGGGACAGGGGGCGAGCAGTACTTC.

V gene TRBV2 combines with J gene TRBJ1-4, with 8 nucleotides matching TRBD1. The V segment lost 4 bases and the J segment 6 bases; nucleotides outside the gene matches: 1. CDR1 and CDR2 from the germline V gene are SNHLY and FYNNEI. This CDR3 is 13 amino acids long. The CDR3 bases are TGTGCCAGCAGTGCAGGGGGCGATGAAAAACTGTTTTTT. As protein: CASSAGGDEKLFF.

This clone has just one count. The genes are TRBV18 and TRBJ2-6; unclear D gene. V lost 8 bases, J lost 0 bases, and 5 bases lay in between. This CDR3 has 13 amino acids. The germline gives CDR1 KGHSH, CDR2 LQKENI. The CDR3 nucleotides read TGTGCCAGCCTTCTCTCTGGGGCCAACGTCCTGACTTTC. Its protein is CASLLSGANVLTF.

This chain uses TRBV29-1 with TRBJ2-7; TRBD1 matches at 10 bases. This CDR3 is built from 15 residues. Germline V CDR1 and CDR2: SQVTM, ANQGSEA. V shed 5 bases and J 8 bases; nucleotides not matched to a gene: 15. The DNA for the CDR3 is TGCAGCGTTAGTAGATCGGGACAGGGGAGCGACAAGCAGTACTTC. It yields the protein CSVSRSGQGSDKQYF.

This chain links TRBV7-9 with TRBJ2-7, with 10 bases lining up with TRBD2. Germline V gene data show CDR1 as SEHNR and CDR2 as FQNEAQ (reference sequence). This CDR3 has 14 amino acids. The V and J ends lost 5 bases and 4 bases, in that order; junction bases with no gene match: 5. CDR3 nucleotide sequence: TGTGCCAGCAGCCCCCCGGGACTAGCGTACGAGCAGTACTTC. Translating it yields CASSPPGLAYEQYF.

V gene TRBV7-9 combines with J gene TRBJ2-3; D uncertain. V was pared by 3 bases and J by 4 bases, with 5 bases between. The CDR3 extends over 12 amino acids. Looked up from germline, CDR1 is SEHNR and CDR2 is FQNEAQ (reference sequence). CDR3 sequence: CASSLSADTQYF. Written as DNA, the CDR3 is TGTGCCAGCAGCTTGTCGGCAGATACGCAGTATTTT.

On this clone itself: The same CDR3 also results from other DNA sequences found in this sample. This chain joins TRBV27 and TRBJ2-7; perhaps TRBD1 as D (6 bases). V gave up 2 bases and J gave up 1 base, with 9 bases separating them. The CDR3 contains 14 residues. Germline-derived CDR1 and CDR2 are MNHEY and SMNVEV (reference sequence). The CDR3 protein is CASSLRDTSYEQYF. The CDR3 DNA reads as TGTGCCAGCAGTTTACGGGACACTTCCTACGAGCAGTACTTC.

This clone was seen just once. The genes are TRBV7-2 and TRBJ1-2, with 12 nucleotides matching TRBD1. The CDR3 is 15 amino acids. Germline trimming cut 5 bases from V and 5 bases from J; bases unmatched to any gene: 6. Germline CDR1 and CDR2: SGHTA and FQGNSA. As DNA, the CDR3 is TGTGCCAGCAGCCCTATGGGACAGGGGGCATATGGCTACACCTTC. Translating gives CASSPMGQGAYGYTF.

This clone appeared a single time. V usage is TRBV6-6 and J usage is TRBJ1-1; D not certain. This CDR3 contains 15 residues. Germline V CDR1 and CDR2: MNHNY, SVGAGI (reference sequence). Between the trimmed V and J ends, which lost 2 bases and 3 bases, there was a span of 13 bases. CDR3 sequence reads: CASSYTRERHTEAFF. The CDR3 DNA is TGTGCCAGCAGTTACACCCGGGAGAGACACACTGAAGCTTTCTTT.

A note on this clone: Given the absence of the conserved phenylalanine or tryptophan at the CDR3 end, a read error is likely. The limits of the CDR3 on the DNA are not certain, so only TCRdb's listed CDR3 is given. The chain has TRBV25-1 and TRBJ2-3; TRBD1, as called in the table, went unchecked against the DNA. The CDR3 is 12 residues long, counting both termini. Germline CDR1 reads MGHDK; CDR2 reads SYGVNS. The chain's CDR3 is CASSESGTAWTI.

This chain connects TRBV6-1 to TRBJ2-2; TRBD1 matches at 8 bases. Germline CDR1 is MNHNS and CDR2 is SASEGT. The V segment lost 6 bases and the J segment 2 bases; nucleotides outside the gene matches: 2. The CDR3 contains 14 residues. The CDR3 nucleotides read TGTGCCAGCAGAGGACAGGGTAACACCGGGGAGCTGTTTTTT. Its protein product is CASRGQGNTGELFF.